The T cell receptor (beta chain) under discussion was sequenced for a study of radiotherapy plus CTLA-4 blockade in lung cancer. The CDR3 extends over 15 amino acids. Germline assignment: CDR1 SGHRS and CDR2 YFSETQ. Regarding the study as a whole: The authors reported that early blood T cell clone dynamics, with interferon-beta, best predicted response.

Profiling relied on immunoSEQ multiplex PCR, and the TCRdb table lists in-frame clones only, not all of them. This table holds more than 75,000 clones, roughly 70% found once. Turning to this clone: Its specificity is not known. The junction differs from germline at one of its ends, possibly a read error.

The genes are TRBV5-1 and TRBJ1-1; D not resolved. The sequencing here drew on peripheral blood, taken from a patient treated with radiotherapy plus ipilimumab. This TCR derives from a human donor with non-small cell lung cancer that progressed on radiotherapy plus ipilimumab. The CDR3 loop reads CASKKAPPMKTEAFF. The CDR3 bases are TGCGCCAGCAAGAAAGCTCCACCTATGAAGACTGAAGCTTTCTTT.